This T cell receptor (beta chain) is drawn from a study of shared clonotypes between healthy human individuals. The CDR3 extends over 16 amino acids. The germline V gene encodes CDR1 SGHRS and CDR2 YFSETQ. Trimming left V 2 bases short and J 0 bases short, with 15 bases between. As regards this clone: Its antigen is as yet unknown.

Assay: immunoSEQ multiplex PCR; the TCRdb copy retains only in-frame clones and omits some. The sample has about 2 million clones, 85% to 95% seen once. Findings and caveats of the study: It was anticipated that sequencing depth would influence how many clonotypes donors shared.

This TCR came from a man younger than 30 in good health. Sequenced input: naive CD4+ T cells sorted from blood. As for subset: CD45RA+ positively selected. The J gene is TRBJ2-7, the V gene TRBV5-1; D is perhaps TRBD2 (6 bases). The CDR3 DNA reads as TGCGCCAGCAGCTTTAAGCGGCGGGAAGTCTCCTACGAGCAGTACTTC. Its protein is CASSFKRREVSYEQYF. The variable domain in full, with the rest retrieved from reference TRBV5-1 and TRBJ2-7, is KAGVTQTPRYLIKTRGQQVTLSCSPISGHRSVSWYQQTPGQGLQFLFEYFSETQRNKGNFPGRFSGRQFSNSRSEMNVSTLELGDSALYLCASSFKRREVSYEQYFGPGTRLTVT.